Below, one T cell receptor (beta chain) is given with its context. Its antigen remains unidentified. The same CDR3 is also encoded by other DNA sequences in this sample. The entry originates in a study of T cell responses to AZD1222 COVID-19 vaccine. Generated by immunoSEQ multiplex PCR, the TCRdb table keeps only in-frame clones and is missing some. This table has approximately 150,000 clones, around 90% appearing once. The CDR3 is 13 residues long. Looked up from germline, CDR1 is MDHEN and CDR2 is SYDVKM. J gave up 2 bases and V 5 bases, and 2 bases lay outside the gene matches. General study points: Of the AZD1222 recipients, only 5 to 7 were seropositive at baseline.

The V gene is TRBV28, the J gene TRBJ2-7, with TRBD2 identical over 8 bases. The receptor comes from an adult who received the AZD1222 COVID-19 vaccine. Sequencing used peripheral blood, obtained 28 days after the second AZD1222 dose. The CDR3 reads CASSPGGPYEQYF. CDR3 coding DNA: TGTGCCAGCAGTCCGGGGGGGCCCTACGAGCAGTACTTC.